This T cell receptor (beta chain) was recorded in a study of neurological immune-mediated disorders. Study-wide results and limits: No CDR3 amino acid sequences were shared by expanded clones across subjects, suggesting private repertoires in all groups.

CDR1 and CDR2 from the germline V gene are LNHNV and YYDKDF (reference sequence). Trimming stripped 0 bases from V and 8 bases from J, with 13 bases between. The CDR3 sequence is 15 residues long. TCRdb processed the 5' RACE reads anew with MiXCR; each CDR3 protein has one entry. The repertoire consists of around 44,000 distinct CDR3 sequences, with more than 12% occurring once and the leading ten covering around 4%. This clonotype came up many times. What it binds is unknown. The chain is built from TRBV15 and TRBJ1-4; TRBD1 is a possible D gene (6 bases). Sequencing was carried out using CD4+ T cells from blood. The sequence was collected from a woman between 55 and 75 years old with HTLV-1-associated myelopathy (HAM/TSP). The CDR3 DNA follows: TGTGCCACCAGCAGAGATGGACAGCCGGAGGAAAAACTGTTTTTT. It specifies CATSRDGQPEEKLFF.